The 8 T cell receptor beta chains in this list originate from one sample, sequenced in a study of cytomegalovirus exposure and HLA in healthy donors. Use of 60 Vbeta and 13 Jbeta primers characterized the PCR. The assay was immunoSEQ multiplex PCR, and TCRdb's table has in-frame clones only and misses some. The profile shows about 59,000 clones, approximately 75% of them singletons. Sample: PBMCs. The receptors were sampled from a man younger than 45 in good health and CMV-seropositive.

This clone was observed a single time. The chain links TRBV27 to TRBJ2-7; the match to TRBD2 covers 12 bases. This CDR3 comprises 17 residues. V shed 4 bases and J 3 bases; nucleotides not matched to a gene: 10. CDR1 is MNHEY and CDR2 is SMNVEV in the germline V gene (reference sequence). Here the CDR3 reads CASSWARTSGTLYEQYF. The CDR3 DNA reads TGTGCCAGCAGTTGGGCTAGGACTAGCGGGACTCTCTACGAGCAGTACTTC.

The CDR3 region is CASSLTGVSTDTQYF. CDR3 in DNA: TGTGCCAGCAGCTTAACAGGGGTTAGCACAGATACGCAGTATTTT. The chain is built from TRBV7-3 and TRBJ2-3; tentative D call: TRBD1 (5 bases). V was trimmed by 0 bases and J by 0 bases, leaving 7 bases between them. This CDR3 is built from 15 residues. CDR1 and CDR2 (germline): SGHTA, FQGTGA.

The chain recombines TRBV7-2 with TRBJ1-3; a possible D gene is TRBD1 (6 bases). CDR1 and CDR2 from the germline V gene are SGHTA and FQGNSA. The V and J ends lost 4 bases and 0 bases respectively, with 10 bases between them. CDR3 length equals 15 residues. The CDR3 loop is CASSWARGSGNTIYF. In DNA form, the CDR3 reads TGTGCCAGCAGCTGGGCCAGGGGCTCTGGAAACACCATATATTTT.

The chain carries TRBV5-4 and TRBJ1-6; unclear D gene. V dropped 1 base and J dropped 9 bases, with 14 bases sitting between them. From germline, CDR1 is SGHNT and CDR2 YYREEE (reference sequence). There are 15 residues in the CDR3. The CDR3 here is CASSLRGEGSSPLHF. CDR3 nucleotide sequence: TGTGCCAGCAGCTTGCGGGGTGAAGGAAGTTCACCCCTCCACTTT.

This clone was observed a handful of times. This chain uses TRBV7-9 with TRBJ1-5; the match to TRBD1 covers 7 bases. Trimming removed 5 bases from V and 4 bases from J; junction bases left unmatched: 2. The germline gives CDR1 SEHNR, CDR2 FQNEAQ (reference sequence). The CDR3 runs to 13 residues. The CDR3 DNA reads as TGTGCCAGCAGCCCACAGGGGAATCAGCCCCAGCATTTT. The encoded protein is CASSPQGNQPQHF.

The chain recombines TRBV18 with TRBJ2-7; 9 nucleotides align to TRBD1. The CDR3 contains 13 residues. V trimming: 4 bases; J trimming: 7 bases; junction bases outside the gene matches: 5. Germline V CDR1 and CDR2: KGHSH, LQKENI. Here the CDR3 DNA reads TGTGCCAGCTCACTATGGACAGGGGAAGAGCAGTACTTC. Translation gives CASSLWTGEEQYF.

The chain combines TRBV25-1 with TRBJ1-3; D is perhaps TRBD1 (5 bases). V was trimmed by 6 bases and J by 0 bases, leaving 9 bases between them. The CDR3 contains 14 residues. Germline lookup yields CDR1 MGHDK and CDR2 SYGVNS. The DNA for the CDR3 is TGTGCCAGCAGCGACAGTGCCTCTGGAAACACCATATATTTT. It is translated as CASSDSASGNTIYF.

A word on this clone: One end of the junction fails to match germline, which may point to a read error. The chain employs TRBV11-2 and TRBJ2-2; 13 nucleotides agree with TRBD2. Germline CDR1 is SGHAT and CDR2 is FQNNGV. This CDR3 comprises 18 residues. CDR3 residues: CASSQPGTSGAYTGELFF. CDR3 nucleotide sequence: TGTGCCAGCAGCCAGCCCGGGACTAGCGGGGCCTACACTGGGGAGCTGTTTTTT.